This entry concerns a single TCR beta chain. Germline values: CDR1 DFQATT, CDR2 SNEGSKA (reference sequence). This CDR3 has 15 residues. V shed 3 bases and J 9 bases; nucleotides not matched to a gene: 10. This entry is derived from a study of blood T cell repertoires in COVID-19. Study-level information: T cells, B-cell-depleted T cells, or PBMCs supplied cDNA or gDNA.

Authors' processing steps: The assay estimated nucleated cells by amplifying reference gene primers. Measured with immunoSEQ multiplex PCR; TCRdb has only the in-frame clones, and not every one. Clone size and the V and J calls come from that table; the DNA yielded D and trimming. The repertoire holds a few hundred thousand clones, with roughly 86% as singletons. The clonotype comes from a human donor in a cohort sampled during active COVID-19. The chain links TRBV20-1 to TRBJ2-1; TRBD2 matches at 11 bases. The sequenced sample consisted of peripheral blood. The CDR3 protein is CSASRLAGGEFEQFF. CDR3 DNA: TGCAGTGCTAGTCGGCTAGCGGGGGGAGAGTTTGAGCAGTTCTTC.